This T cell receptor (beta chain) was recovered during a study of shared clonotypes between healthy human individuals. Study background: Two women and a few men aged 18 to 49 served as donors. Three CD4 naive, three CD4 memory, two CD8 naive and one CD8 memory plate were used per donor. Regarding the study as a whole: In four donors, about 5% of naive CD4 clonotypes appeared in common.

Researchers partitioned CD4+ cells into CD45RA+ naive and CD45RA-negative memory subsets. A word on this clone: Its cognate antigen is unknown.

The method was immunoSEQ multiplex PCR; TCRdb's version includes in-frame clones alone and lacks a portion of them. The repertoire holds about 1.5 million clones, around 97% seen once, with roughly 1.1% in the top ten. The receptor's source is a man younger than 45 in good health. The specimen was naive CD4+ T cells sorted from blood. The sample's subset: CD45RA+ positively selected.

CDR3 in amino acids: CASSTFGTSENTGELFF. In nucleotides, the CDR3 is TGTGCCAGCAGCACCTTCGGGACTAGCGAAAACACCGGGGAGCTGTTTTTT. V is TRBV11-2 and J is TRBJ2-2; 10 nucleotides align to TRBD2. V dropped 5 bases and J dropped 2; count of bases not matched to a gene: 8. The CDR3 has 17 residues. CDR1 SGHAT and CDR2 FQNNGV come from the germline V gene.